The 9 T cell receptor beta chains reported below all come from one sample, sequenced in a study of shared clonotypes between healthy human individuals. Profiling relied on immunoSEQ multiplex PCR, and the TCRdb table lists in-frame clones only, not all of them. This sample carries roughly 2.6 million clones, roughly nine tenths of them seen once, and the ten largest clones take over 0.12%. The sequenced sample was naive CD4+ T cells sorted from blood. Described subset: CD45RA+ positively selected. These receptors came from a man between 18 and 29 years old in good health.

J is TRBJ2-6 and V is TRBV2; D unresolved. Trimming left V 2 bases short and J 1 base short, with 6 bases between. CDR3 length equals 15 residues. The germline V gene encodes CDR1 SNHLY and CDR2 FYNNEI. In DNA form, the CDR3 reads TGTGCCAGCAGTGAAAGGACGTCTGGGGCCAACGTCCTGACTTTC. Amino acid sequence: CASSERTSGANVLTF.

J is TRBJ2-5 and V is TRBV15; 8 nucleotides line up with TRBD1. J was trimmed by 0 bases and V by 3 bases; bases with no gene match: 3. Germline V gene lookup returns CDR1 LNHNV and CDR2 YYDKDF (reference sequence). This CDR3 region has 15 residues. CDR3 sequence reads: CATSSIQGDQETQYF. CDR3 DNA: TGTGCCACCAGCAGCATACAGGGGGACCAAGAGACCCAGTACTTC.

With respect to this clone: Germline is not matched at one junction end, which may reflect a read error. The CDR3, as DNA: TGTGCCACCAGCCGCAGGACAGGGGGGGACTCCTACGGGCAGTACTTC. Its translation is CATSRRTGGDSYGQYF. The J gene is TRBJ2-7, the V gene TRBV15; 10 bases match TRBD1. This CDR3 comprises 16 residues. Germline CDR1 is LNHNV and CDR2 is YYDKDF (reference sequence).

As concerns this clone: This sample includes further DNA sequences coding for the same CDR3. V gene TRBV30 combines with J gene TRBJ1-3, with unresolved D. CDR1 is GTSNPN and CDR2 is SVGIG in the germline V gene (reference sequence). Trimming took 2 bases from V and 2 from J, leaving 4 bases between them. CDR3 length equals 12 residues. The CDR3: CAWSLPGNTIYF. In DNA, the CDR3 is TGTGCCTGGAGTTTGCCTGGAAACACCATATATTTT.

Concerning this clone: Other DNA sequences in the sample encode the same CDR3. The V call is TRBV18, the J call TRBJ1-1, with D uncertain. V shed 3 bases and J shed 3 bases, with 8 bases lying between them. CDR1 is KGHSH, CDR2 LQKENI, per germline. The CDR3 consists of 13 residues. The CDR3 DNA is TGTGCCAGCTCACCTCCGGGAGACACTGAAGCTTTCTTT. Translated, it gives CASSPPGDTEAFF.

The table lists this clone with a count of one. The chain couples TRBV11-2 to TRBJ2-2, with a weak D call TRBD1 (6 bases). Germline V gene lookup returns CDR1 SGHAT and CDR2 FQNNGV. This CDR3 contains 14 residues. Trimming cost V 5 bases and J 5 bases, with 12 bases left between them. The CDR3 DNA reads as TGTGCCAGCAGCCACCATGGACAGACCGGGGAGCTGTTTTTT. Encoded protein: CASSHHGQTGELFF.

The chain combines TRBV2 with TRBJ1-2, with 7 bases aligning to TRBD1. Germline V gives CDR1 SNHLY, CDR2 FYNNEI. The CDR3 totals 13 residues. After removal of 8 bases from V and 5 bases from J, the junction contained 8 bases not matched to a gene. CDR3 in DNA: TGTGCCAGCTTTCGGGACAGTCGTTATGGCTACACCTTC. Its translation is CASFRDSRYGYTF. Looking up the rest from reference TRBV2 and TRBJ1-2 gives the full variable domain: EPEVTQTPSHQVTQMGQEVILRCVPISNHLYFYWYRQILGQKVEFLVSFYNNEISEKSEIFDDQFSVERPDGSNFTLKIRSTKLEDSAMYFCASFRDSRYGYTFGSGTRLTVV.

This chain joins TRBV6-5 and TRBJ2-5; 7 bases fit TRBD2. Germline loops: CDR1 MNHEY, CDR2 SVGAGI. V dropped 11 bases and J dropped 5; count of bases not matched to a gene: 14. CDR3 length equals 14 residues. In nucleotides, the CDR3 is TGTGCCCCGCGGTGGCGGGGGAAGAGGGAGACCCAGTACTTC. As protein: CAPRWRGKRETQYF.

V gene TRBV4-1 combines with J gene TRBJ2-3; TRBD1 aligns across 7 bases. CDR1 and CDR2 (germline): MGHRA, YSYEKL. Trimming at V came to 4 bases and at J to 1 base, leaving 5 bases not matched to a gene. The CDR3 extends over 15 amino acids. CDR3 region: CASSRDSPGTDTQYF. As DNA, the CDR3 is TGCGCCAGCAGCCGGGACAGCCCGGGCACAGATACGCAGTATTTT.